The T cell receptor beta chain described here comes from a study of cytomegalovirus exposure and HLA in healthy donors. Study observations and caveats: Prediction of most subjects' HLA-A and HLA-B alleles by TCR beta sequences was reportedly accurate. Most of the TCR beta V segments (in an earlier analysis) were productive either about 87% or about 30% of the time. A later analysis reportedly found fewer N-insertions in an Asian-associated ancestry cluster than the roughly 670-donor mean.

The PCR used 60 Vbeta and 13 Jbeta primers. Here immunoSEQ multiplex PCR was the method, and the copy in TCRdb shows in-frame clones only, minus some. The sample has around 140,000 clones; around 65% are singletons. CDR1 is LNHDA, CDR2 SQIVND, per germline (reference sequence). Germline trimming cut 4 bases from V and 5 bases from J; bases unmatched to any gene: 11. This CDR3 spans 16 amino acids. Worth noting for this clone: The antigen is unknown.

The sequence came from a woman aged 55-69 years in good health and CMV-seronegative. Sequencing input: PBMCs. V is TRBV19 and J is TRBJ2-1; 7 bases line up with TRBD2. This CDR3 reads CASSSLGGGLNNEQFF. The DNA for the CDR3 is TGTGCCAGTAGTAGTCTGGGGGGGGGATTGAACAATGAGCAGTTCTTC.